This T cell receptor (beta chain) is drawn from a study of cytomegalovirus exposure and HLA in healthy donors. CDR3 length: 11 amino acids. Per the germline V gene, CDR1 is SNHLY and CDR2 is FYNNEI. Trimming cost V 7 bases and J 8 bases, with 12 bases left between them. Remarks on this clone: Its antigen is still unknown.

Broader study findings: Three chains linked to CMV were shown in vitro to be specific for CMV antigens.

This table comes from immunoSEQ multiplex PCR, and its TCRdb copy is limited to in-frame clones, with some not included. Here the sample spans under 200,000 clones, approximately 96% being singletons. Sequences were obtained from PBMCs. The genes are TRBV2 and TRBJ2-7; D is unclear. This clonotype originated in a woman aged 18-30 years in good health and CMV-seronegative. As DNA, the CDR3 is TGTGCCAGCACCGAAAGCTCAAAGCAGTACTTC. It is translated as CASTESSKQYF.